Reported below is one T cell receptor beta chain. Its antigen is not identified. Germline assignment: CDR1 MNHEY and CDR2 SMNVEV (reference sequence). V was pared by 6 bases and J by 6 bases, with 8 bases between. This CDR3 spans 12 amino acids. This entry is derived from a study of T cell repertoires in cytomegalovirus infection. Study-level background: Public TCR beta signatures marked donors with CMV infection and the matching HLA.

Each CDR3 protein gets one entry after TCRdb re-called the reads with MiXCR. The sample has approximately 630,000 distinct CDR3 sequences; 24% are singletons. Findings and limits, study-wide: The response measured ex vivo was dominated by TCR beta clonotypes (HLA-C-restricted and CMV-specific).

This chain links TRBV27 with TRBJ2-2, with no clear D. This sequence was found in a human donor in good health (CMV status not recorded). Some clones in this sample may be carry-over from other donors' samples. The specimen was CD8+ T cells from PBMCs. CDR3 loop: CASRSVPGELFF. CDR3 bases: TGTGCCAGCAGGTCTGTCCCCGGGGAGCTGTTTTTT.